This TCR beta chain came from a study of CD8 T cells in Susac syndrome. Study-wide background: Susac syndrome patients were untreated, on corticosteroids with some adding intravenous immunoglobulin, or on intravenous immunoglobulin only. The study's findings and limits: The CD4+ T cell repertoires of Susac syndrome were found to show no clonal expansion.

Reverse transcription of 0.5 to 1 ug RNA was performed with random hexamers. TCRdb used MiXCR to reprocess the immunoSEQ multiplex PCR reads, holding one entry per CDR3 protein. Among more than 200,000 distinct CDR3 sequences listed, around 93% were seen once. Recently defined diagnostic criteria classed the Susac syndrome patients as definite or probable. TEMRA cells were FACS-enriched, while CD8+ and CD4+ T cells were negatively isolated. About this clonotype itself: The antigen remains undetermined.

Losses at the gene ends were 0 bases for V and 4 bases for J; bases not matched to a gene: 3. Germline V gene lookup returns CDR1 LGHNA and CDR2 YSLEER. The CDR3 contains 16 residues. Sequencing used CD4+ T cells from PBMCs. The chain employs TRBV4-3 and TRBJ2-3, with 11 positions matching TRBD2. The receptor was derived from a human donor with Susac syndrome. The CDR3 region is CASSQEASGGPDTQYF. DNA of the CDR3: TGCGCCAGCAGCCAAGAGGCTAGCGGGGGGCCAGATACGCAGTATTTT.